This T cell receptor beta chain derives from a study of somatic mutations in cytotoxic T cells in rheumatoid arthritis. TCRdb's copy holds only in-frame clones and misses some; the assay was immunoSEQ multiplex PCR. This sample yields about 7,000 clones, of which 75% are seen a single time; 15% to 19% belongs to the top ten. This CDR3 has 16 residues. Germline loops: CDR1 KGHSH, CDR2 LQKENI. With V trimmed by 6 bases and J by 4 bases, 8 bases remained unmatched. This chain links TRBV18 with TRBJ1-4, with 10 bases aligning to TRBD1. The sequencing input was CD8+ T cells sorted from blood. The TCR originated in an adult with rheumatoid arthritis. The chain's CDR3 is CASSLRDRGGNEKLFF. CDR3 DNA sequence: TGTGCCAGCTCGCTCCGGGACAGGGGAGGTAATGAAAAACTGTTTTTT.